Listed below are T cell receptor beta chains from one sample, sequenced in a study of OX40 agonist ivuxolimab in advanced cancers. Sequencing used immunoSEQ multiplex PCR; TCRdb keeps in-frame clones, though not all of them. Among tens of thousands of clones, 84% were seen once, and the ten largest hold approximately 1.7%. The sample in question was CD4+ or CD8+ T cells sorted from blood, obtained in a trial of the OX40 agonist ivuxolimab. These receptors all come from an adult with an advanced solid tumor such as melanoma, head and neck, liver or kidney cancer. The CDR3 runs from the conserved cysteine through the conserved F or W.

TRBJ1-5 | TRBV5-1 | CASSPGLPNQPQHF
TRBJ2-2 | TRBV9 | CASSVADLDTGELFF
TRBJ1-5 | TRBV11-2 | CASSLGQDQPQHF
TRBJ2-5 | TRBV5-1 | CASSLLQETQYF
TRBJ2-7 | TRBV27 | CASSFGPGLYEQYF
TRBJ2-7 | TRBV7-2 | CASSTSGGAYEQYF
TRBJ2-5 | TRBV5-1 | CASSWDSQETQYF
TRBJ2-7 | TRBV5-1 | CASSRTGSYEQYF
TRBJ2-3 | TRBV19 | CASSSSGSHTDTQYF
TRBJ2-7 | TRBV6-5 | CASSRDRNYEQYF
TRBJ2-2 | TRBV7-9 | CASSLVVDRGNTGELFF
TRBJ1-5 | TRBV28 | CASSFPGTSKPQHF
TRBJ2-5 | TRBV2 | CASRTGGGETQYF
TRBJ1-5 | TRBV5-4 | CASSLQGGQPQHF
TRBJ2-2 | TRBV5-4 | CASSLLTGRRGTGELFF
TRBJ2-7 | TRBV19 | CASSVLGGGDEQYF
TRBJ1-2 | TRBV21-1 | CASSKPLVYGYTF
TRBJ1-1 | TRBV5-5 | CASSAGTEIEAFF
TRBJ1-2 | TRBV5-4 | CASSFLQAYGYTF
TRBJ1-2 | TRBV28 | CASSFPAGMIRGYTF
TRBJ2-7 | TRBV2 | CASRGDSYEQYF
TRBJ2-5 | TRBV7-2 | CASSLPSGGAKTQYF
TRBJ2-1 | TRBV7-2 | CASSLSSGGVYNEQFF
TRBJ1-4 | TRBV11-2 | CASSLEGQGHEKLFF
TRBJ1-2 | TRBV7-9 | CASSLGVNYGYTF
TRBJ1-5 | TRBV5-1 | CASSSALNEPQHF
TRBJ1-2 | TRBV28 | CASSPPGPQPYGYTF
TRBJ2-3 | TRBV11-2 | CASSFRGGGRTDTQYF
TRBJ1-1 | TRBV28 | CASSGHMNTEAFF
TRBJ1-3 | TRBV27 | CASRPMGTGSYITRNTIYF
TRBJ1-1 | TRBV30 | CAWSVRGDTEAFF
TRBJ1-1 | TRBV9 | CASSVARNTEAFF
TRBJ1-1 | TRBV30 | CAWSYRTGAFF
TRBJ1-2 | TRBV5-1 | CASSLRQGTGGYTF
TRBJ2-2 | TRBV9 | CASSVDPGTGELFF
TRBJ1-5 | TRBV7-2 | CASSWLGYSNQPQHF
TRBJ1-6 | TRBV14 | CASSSGVHSPLHF
TRBJ2-7 | TRBV6-6 | CASSFTGALTYEQYF
TRBJ2-3 | TRBV7-6 | CASSFPLPSTQYF
TRBJ2-5 | TRBV5-4 | CASSKRGQETQYF
TRBJ1-6 | TRBV30 | CAWTLGGNNSPLHF
TRBJ2-7 | TRBV5-4 | CASSLVGSYEQYF
TRBJ1-1 | TRBV6-5 | CASSPLNRNTEAFF
TRBJ1-1 | TRBV11-3 | CASSLGEGRGQAFF
TRBJ1-4 | TRBV7-9 | CASSPGATNEKLFF
TRBJ1-2 | TRBV5-1 | CASSLERAEGYTF
TRBJ1-1 | TRBV27 | CASSLFRNTEAFF
TRBJ1-2 | TRBV6-5 | CASSYFPDAEGGYTF
TRBJ1-2 | TRBV29-1 | CSVEDLSVYGYTF
TRBJ2-1 | TRBV27 | CASSLEGVQEPGEFF
TRBJ2-3 | TRBV4-3 | CASSQGLLRGGPADTQYF
TRBJ1-1 | TRBV6-6 | CASSTLGPDTEAFF
TRBJ2-5 | TRBV5-6 | CASSLKMTGTLKRTQYF
TRBJ1-6 | TRBV2 | CASSELGVNSPLHF
TRBJ2-7 | TRBV11-3 | CASSLGPTYEQYF